This T cell receptor (beta chain) is from a study of a mutant IDH1 vaccine in newly diagnosed glioma. Time point noted: baseline, week 1 (first vaccination visit). Treatment described: pre-vaccination baseline after standard-of-care therapy. V was pared by 3 bases and J by 4 bases, with 5 bases of the junction left unmatched. The CDR3 is 14 amino acids. Germline V CDR1 and CDR2: SEHNR, FQNEAQ (reference sequence). Some clones are missing from TCRdb's copy, which holds only in-frame ones; the method was immunoSEQ multiplex PCR. This table holds over 80,000 clones, about 90% found once. Sequenced material: PBMCs, taken from a glioma patient treated with radiotherapy, temozolomide or both. The J gene is TRBJ2-7, the V gene TRBV7-9, with 8 bases that match TRBD2. This TCR was recovered from a woman between 50 and 59 years old with glioma. In nucleotides, the CDR3 is TGTGCCAGCAGCTTGACCGTAGCGGGATACGAGCAGTACTTC. Its translation is CASSLTVAGYEQYF.